The text below deals with one T cell receptor (beta chain). The sample belongs to a study of blood T cell repertoires in COVID-19. The wider study: Acute and convalescent COVID-19 specimens originated in the United States, Italy and Spain. In each case, the material was cDNA or gDNA derived from T cells, B-cell-depleted T cells, or PBMCs.

Original processing methods: Amplification with reference gene primers provided the estimates of nucleated cell counts. Libraries were prepared by immunoSEQ multiplex PCR; TCRdb keeps only in-frame clonotypes and omits some of them. V, J and clone size are those of that table, while D and trimming were read from the DNA. Of approximately 93,000 clones in the sample, 77% were seen once. V was clipped by 0 bases and J by 1 base; unmatched bases: 6. Looked up from germline, CDR1 is SGHRS and CDR2 is YFSETQ. The CDR3 consists of 16 residues. V usage is TRBV5-1 and J usage is TRBJ2-7, with 8 nucleotides matching TRBD2. The clonotype originates from a woman of 80 years or more with acute or convalescent COVID-19. Material: peripheral blood. The CDR3 here is CASSLGSSGASYEQYF. CDR3 sequence (DNA): TGCGCCAGCAGCTTGGGTAGTAGCGGGGCGTCCTACGAGCAGTACTTC. The entire variable domain, with the rest obtained from reference TRBV5-1 and TRBJ2-7, is as follows: KAGVTQTPRYLIKTRGQQVTLSCSPISGHRSVSWYQQTPGQGLQFLFEYFSETQRNKGNFPGRFSGRQFSNSRSEMNVSTLELGDSALYLCASSLGSSGASYEQYFGPGTRLTVT.